The 9 T cell receptor beta chains below were found in one sample sequenced in a study of metastatic and nonmetastatic thyroid tumors. Each patient went into thyroid surgery without having received any treatment. TCRdb ran MiXCR on the PCR reads. This table holds 7,500 to 8,000 clones, 25% to 30% found once. Sequenced sample: tumor tissue. The origin of the receptors is a male donor with papillary thyroid cancer or a benign thyroid nodule (not recorded which). Some clones in this sample may be carry-over from other donors' samples.

The chain employs TRBV11-2 and TRBJ1-1; 7 bases fit TRBD1. Germline loops: CDR1 SGHAT, CDR2 FQNNGV. J lost 5 bases, V lost 2 bases, and 5 bases had no gene match. The CDR3 spans 14 residues. The CDR3 coding sequence is TGTGCCAGCAGCTTAACAGGGGTCGGGACTGAAGCTTTCTTT. It translates to CASSLTGVGTEAFF.

The CDR3 region is CASNSGTATLGTEAFF. The CDR3 DNA reads TGTGCCAGCAACTCCGGGACAGCTACCCTGGGGACTGAAGCTTTCTTT. The rearrangement uses TRBV27 and TRBJ1-1; TRBD1 agrees at 7 bases. This CDR3 spans 16 amino acids. J lost 5 bases, V lost 7 bases, and 16 bases had no gene match. CDR1 is MNHEY, CDR2 SMNVEV, per germline (reference sequence).

This clone was found many times. The chain couples TRBV7-3 to TRBJ2-3; D is unresolved. V was cut by 0 bases and J by 2 bases, with 12 bases left in between. The CDR3 runs 16 residues. The V gene's germline CDR1 is SGHTA and CDR2 FQGTGA. CDR3 nucleotides: TGTGCCAGCAGCTTAACCCCAGTCGTCCCCACAGATACGCAGTATTTT. Protein: CASSLTPVVPTDTQYF.

The chain couples TRBV6-1 to TRBJ2-3, with D perhaps assigned TRBD1 or TRBD2 (5 bases each). V lost 6 bases to trimming and J lost 5 bases, with 18 bases between them. The CDR3 spans 15 residues. Per germline, CDR1 MNHNS and CDR2 SASEGT. Here the CDR3 DNA reads TGTGCCAGCAGCGCCTCCACGGGGCAAGTAGATACGCAGTATTTT. Protein sequence: CASSASTGQVDTQYF.

This chain joins TRBV6-2 or TRBV6-3 and TRBJ1-2, with D uncertain. This CDR3 is 15 amino acids long. V was pared by 5 bases and J by 2 bases, with 15 bases between. Looked up from germline, CDR1 is MNHEY and CDR2 is SVGEGT. Here the CDR3 reads CASSPRDPSNYGYTF. The CDR3 DNA reads as TGTGCCAGCAGTCCCCGGGATCCTTCGAACTATGGCTACACCTTC.

The chain carries TRBV6-1 and TRBJ2-3; possibly TRBD2 for D (5 bases). Germline V CDR1 and CDR2: MNHNS, SASEGT. Trimming pared 2 bases from V and 0 bases from J, leaving 12 bases between. The CDR3 runs 16 residues. CDR3 region: CASSELRGGSTDTQYF. In DNA, the CDR3 is TGTGCCAGCAGTGAACTTCGGGGTGGAAGCACAGATACGCAGTATTTT.

This clone is classed as medium-sized (0.01 to 0.1%). The CDR3 protein is CACGLAGFSGANVLTF. The CDR3 nucleotides are TGTGCCTGTGGACTAGCGGGTTTCTCTGGGGCCAACGTCCTGACTTTC. The V and J genes are TRBV27 and TRBJ2-6, with 11 bases matching TRBD2. Germline-derived CDR1 and CDR2 are MNHEY and SMNVEV (reference sequence). The CDR3 is 16 amino acids. Unmatched junction bases numbered 6, after V lost 11 bases and J lost 0 bases.

V usage is TRBV6-2 or TRBV6-3 and J usage is TRBJ1-2; D possibly corresponds to TRBD1 (5 bases). Trimming stripped 2 bases from V and 12 bases from J, with 10 bases between. CDR3 size: 11 residues. Germline V CDR1 and CDR2: MNHEY, SVGEGT. The CDR3 loop is CASSYGGTDTF. The CDR3 coding sequence is TGTGCCAGCAGTTACGGGGGGACCGACACCTTC.

This rearrangement joins TRBV9 to TRBJ1-1, with a possible D match to TRBD1 (5 bases). Trimming cost V 4 bases and J 0 bases, with 7 bases left between them. CDR1 is SGDLS, CDR2 YYNGEE, per germline. This CDR3 has 13 residues. The CDR3 region is CASSQTVNTEAFF. CDR3 DNA: TGTGCCAGCAGCCAGACAGTGAACACTGAAGCTTTCTTT.